The entry below gives a single T cell receptor beta chain sequence along with its context. Its antigen is unidentified. These data belong to a study of T cells in Graves' hyperthyroidism and ophthalmopathy. Turning to the study itself: Peripheral blood samples were taken at initial diagnosis, prior to any treatment.

The CDR3 has 13 residues. Trimming at V came to 6 bases and at J to 7 bases, leaving 9 bases not matched to a gene. The germline V gene encodes CDR1 DFQATT and CDR2 SNEGSKA (reference sequence). Study-level points and caveats: Ophthalmopathy prediction by the model preceded onset by a median roughly 6 months.

RNA transcripts gave rise to amplified TCR beta CDR3 regions. HTBI primers drove first-round RT-PCR of the TCR CDR3. TCRdb re-called the multiplex PCR reads with MiXCR, one entry per CDR3 protein. The table shows 340,000 or so distinct CDR3 sequences, with 18% occurring only once. No ophthalmopathy progression within 18 months constituted stable Graves' hyperthyroidism. Used for diagnoses were clinical symptoms, serum thyroxine and TRAb, thyroid ultrasound and orbital computed tomography. The sequenced material came from blood. V is TRBV20-1 and J is TRBJ2-5; 9 nucleotides match TRBD1. The TCR comes from a woman aged 45-65 years with Graves' hyperthyroidism. The CDR3, as DNA: TGCAGTGCCAGGACAGGGGAGCCAGTGACCCAGTACTTC. Amino acid sequence: CSARTGEPVTQYF.